This T cell receptor (beta chain) was found in a study of response to subunit inactivated influenza vaccine. This CDR3 region has 16 residues. Per germline, CDR1 SGHVS and CDR2 FQNEAQ. Germline trimming cut 4 bases from V and 0 bases from J; bases unmatched to any gene: 5. Relative to its sample, this clonotype is medium-sized. One entry per CDR3 protein results from TCRdb running MiXCR on the RT-PCR reads. Of some 190,000 distinct CDR3 sequences listed, roughly an eighth are singletons. The J gene is TRBJ2-3, the V gene TRBV7-8; 9 bases agree with TRBD2. This TCR came from a middle-aged man who received an inactivated influenza vaccine. The sample here was CD8+ T cells sorted from PBMCs, taken 5 days after vaccination. CDR3 amino acids: CASSSPSGVSTDTQYF. The CDR3 DNA follows: TGTGCCAGCAGCTCTCCTAGCGGGGTTAGCACAGATACGCAGTATTTT. Full variable domain (missing parts from reference TRBV7-8 and TRBJ2-3): GAGVSQSPRYKVAKRGQDVALRCDPISGHVSLFWYQQALGQGPEFLTYFQNEAQLDKSGLPSDRFFAERPEGSVSTLKIQRTQQEDSAVYLCASSSPSGVSTDTQYFGPGTRLTVL.